This passage covers 14 T cell receptor beta chains from one sample sequenced in a study of shared clonotypes between healthy human individuals. Assay used: immunoSEQ multiplex PCR; TCRdb lists only in-frame clones, some missing. The sample has some 2,100,000 clones; roughly 95% are singletons. Sequenced material: naive CD4+ T cells sorted from blood. The subset was: CD45RA+ positively selected. These receptors were collected from a young man in good health.

The chain is built from TRBV6-6 and TRBJ2-7, with D possibly being TRBD1 (5 bases). Germline V lookup: CDR1 MNHNY, CDR2 SVGAGI (reference sequence). Trimming took 1 base from V and 1 from J, leaving 8 bases between them. The CDR3 runs 14 residues. CDR3 sequence: CASSYWGPSYEQYF. The CDR3 bases are TGTGCCAGCAGTTACTGGGGCCCATCCTACGAGCAGTACTTC.

The rearrangement links TRBV7-9 to TRBJ2-1, with a possible D match to TRBD2 (7 bases). Germline V gene data show CDR1 as SEHNR and CDR2 as FQNEAQ (reference sequence). The V end lost 1 base, the J end lost 15 bases, and 22 bases lay between the germline ends. The CDR3 spans 15 residues. In nucleotides, the CDR3 is TGTGCCAGCAGCTTAGGGGAGCAGGGGAAAGGACTAGTGTTCTTC. Translating gives CASSLGEQGKGLVFF.

V usage is TRBV7-9 and J usage is TRBJ1-4, with D possibly matching TRBD1 (6 bases). CDR1 SEHNR and CDR2 FQNEAQ come from the germline V gene (reference sequence). The CDR3 totals 17 residues. Trimming removed 5 bases at V and 4 bases at J, with 20 bases between. CDR3 DNA sequence: TGTGCCAGCAGCCCAGGGGCAGGGCTGGAGGTTAATGAAAAACTGTTTTTT. It is translated as CASSPGAGLEVNEKLFF. The complete variable domain, with remaining parts taken from reference TRBV7-9 and TRBJ1-4, reads DTGVSQNPRHKITKRGQNVTFRCDPISEHNRLYWYRQTLGQGPEFLTYFQNEAQLEKSRLLSDRFSAERPKGSFSTLEIQRTEQGDSAMYLCASSPGAGLEVNEKLFFGSGTQLSVL.

This sequence joins TRBV7-8 and TRBJ2-7; 14 bases are a match to TRBD2. Germline trimming cut 4 bases from V and 2 bases from J; bases unmatched to any gene: 7. Germline-derived CDR1 and CDR2 are SGHVS and FQNEAQ. This CDR3 has 17 residues. CDR3 residues: CASSYQRGLAGAYEQYF. The CDR3 bases are TGTGCCAGCAGCTACCAGAGGGGACTAGCGGGAGCCTACGAGCAGTACTTC.

Notes on this clone: Within the sample, other DNA sequences also encode this same CDR3. This chain joins TRBV4-3 and TRBJ1-5, with D unclear. V shed 0 bases and J shed 4 bases, with 10 bases lying between them. The CDR3 runs to 15 residues. Germline CDR1 and CDR2: LGHNA and YSLEER. CDR3 residues: CASSQELTGNQPQHF. As DNA, the CDR3 is TGCGCCAGCAGCCAAGAATTAACTGGGAATCAGCCCCAGCATTTT.

This sequence joins TRBV6-5 and TRBJ1-3; TRBD1 might be the D (6 bases). This CDR3 comprises 14 residues. Germline CDR1 reads MNHEY; CDR2 reads SVGAGI. With 6 bases removed from V and 2 bases from J, the gap between germline ends came to 11 bases. CDR3 sequence: CASSFRGAGNTIYF. CDR3 bases: TGTGCCAGCAGCTTCAGGGGAGCTGGAAACACCATATATTTT.

V gene TRBV19 combines with J gene TRBJ2-7; a weak D match, TRBD1 (5 bases). Trimming took 7 bases from V and 2 from J, leaving 15 bases between them. The germline V gene encodes CDR1 LNHDA and CDR2 SQIVND (reference sequence). The CDR3 is 14 amino acids. The DNA for the CDR3 is TGTGCCAGTACTGCGTCAGGGCCAACCTACGAGCAGTACTTC. This translates into CASTASGPTYEQYF.

This chain uses TRBV5-4 with TRBJ2-5; 8 positions agree with TRBD1. V shed 7 bases and J 5 bases; nucleotides not matched to a gene: 16. This CDR3 comprises 16 residues. Germline assignment: CDR1 SGHNT and CDR2 YYREEE (reference sequence). The CDR3 nucleotides read TGTGCCAGCTTGGGGCCCAACCAGGGGGCGCGGGAGACCCAGTACTTC. Its protein is CASLGPNQGARETQYF.

V and J are TRBV6-1 and TRBJ1-1; D call uncertain. The CDR3 length is 11 residues. CDR1 and CDR2 (germline): MNHNS, SASEGT. Trimming shortened V by 6 bases and J by 5 bases, and 7 bases separated the two germline ends. The CDR3 DNA reads TGTGCCAGCAGCGAGGAAACTGAAGCTTTCTTT. This codes for CASSEETEAFF.

The chain has TRBV30 and TRBJ2-3; D is perhaps TRBD1 or TRBD2 (6 bases each). The V gene's germline CDR1 is GTSNPN and CDR2 SVGIG (reference sequence). This CDR3 has 13 amino acids. V lost 1 base and J 4 bases, leaving 9 bases between the germline ends. The CDR3 here is CAWSAGAPDTQYF. Written as DNA, the CDR3 is TGTGCCTGGAGTGCGGGGGCCCCAGATACGCAGTATTTT. Together with reference TRBV30 and TRBJ2-3, the CDR3 gives the full variable domain: SQTIHQWPATLVQPVGSPLSLECTVEGTSNPNLYWYRQAAGRGLQLLFYSVGIGQISSEVPQNLSASRPQDRQFILSSKKLLLSDSGFYLCAWSAGAPDTQYFGPGTRLTVL.

The chain is built from TRBV6-6 and TRBJ2-7; 7 positions agree with TRBD1. Looked up from germline, CDR1 is MNHNY and CDR2 is SVGAGI (reference sequence). The trim removed 6 bases at V and 10 bases at J, leaving 15 bases unmatched. The CDR3 totals 14 residues. CDR3 DNA: TGTGCCAGCAGCCCACCCCCCTGGACAGGCCATCAGTACTTC. This translates into CASSPPPWTGHQYF.

CDR3 loop: CASSLSYQPQHF. CDR3 DNA sequence: TGTGCCAGCAGCCTTAGTTATCAGCCCCAGCATTTT. V and J are TRBV6-5 and TRBJ1-5, with D hard to call. CDR1 is MNHEY, CDR2 SVGAGI, per germline. The V end lost 6 bases, the J end lost 5 bases, and 8 bases lay between the germline ends. The CDR3 has 12 amino acids.

This clone was recorded a few times. This chain links TRBV29-1 with TRBJ2-1; 7 bases align to TRBD1. This CDR3 is 11 amino acids long. From germline, CDR1 is SQVTM and CDR2 ANQGSEA. The V and J ends lost 8 bases and 4 bases, in that order; junction bases with no gene match: 2. CDR3 coding DNA: TGCAGCTCGGGACAGTACAATGAGCAGTTCTTC. Its translation: CSSGQYNEQFF.

V usage is TRBV4-1 and J usage is TRBJ1-2; 8 bases line up with TRBD1. CDR1 is MGHRA and CDR2 is YSYEKL in the germline V gene. Trimming at V came to 0 bases and at J to 2 bases, leaving 11 bases not matched to a gene. The CDR3 has 18 amino acids. CDR3: CASSQDGPWGQANYGYTF. The CDR3 DNA follows: TGCGCCAGCAGCCAAGATGGCCCTTGGGGACAGGCGAACTATGGCTACACCTTC.